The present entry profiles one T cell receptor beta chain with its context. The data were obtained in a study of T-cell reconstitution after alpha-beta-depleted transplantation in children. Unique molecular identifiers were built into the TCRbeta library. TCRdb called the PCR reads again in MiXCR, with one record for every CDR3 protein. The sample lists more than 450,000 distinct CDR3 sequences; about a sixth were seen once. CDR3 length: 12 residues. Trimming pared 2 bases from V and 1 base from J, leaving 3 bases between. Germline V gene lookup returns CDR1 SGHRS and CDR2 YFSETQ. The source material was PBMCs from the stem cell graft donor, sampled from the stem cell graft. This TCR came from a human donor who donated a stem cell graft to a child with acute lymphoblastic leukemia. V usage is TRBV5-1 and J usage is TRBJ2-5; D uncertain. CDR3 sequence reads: CASSFVQETQYF. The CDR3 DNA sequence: TGCGCCAGCAGCTTCGTCCAAGAGACCCAGTACTTC.